Sequencing of this TCR beta chain was carried out in a study of long-term antiretroviral therapy in people with HIV. Regarding the study as a whole: Even long-term ART left TRB diversity below transplant donor controls, despite gains.

CDR3 length: 15 residues. CDR1 and CDR2 (germline): SGHAT, FQNNGV. V shed 4 bases and J 4 bases; nucleotides not matched to a gene: 9. For this clone: The antigen remains undetermined.

Samples were assayed with immunoSEQ v3.0 at survey level. TCRdb's table, derived via immunoSEQ multiplex PCR, lists solely in-frame clones and lacks some. The table lists more than 15,000 clones, approximately 90% of them singletons. This material consisted of unsorted PBMCs, taken 0.6 years after starting antiretroviral therapy. This clonotype originated in a woman aged 40 to 50 with HIV. The chain recombines TRBV11-2 with TRBJ2-7, with 8 nucleotides matching TRBD1. CDR3 DNA: TGTGCCAGCAGCTCCTCCCAGGGGGCGTCGTACGAGCAGTACTTC. Amino acids: CASSSSQGASYEQYF.